These 21 T cell receptor beta chains were sequenced from one sample in a study of cytomegalovirus exposure and HLA in healthy donors. Both 60 Vbeta primers and 13 Jbeta primers went into the PCR. Libraries were prepared by immunoSEQ multiplex PCR; TCRdb keeps only in-frame clonotypes and omits some of them. The sample consists of about 130,000 clones, about four fifths of them appearing once. The material sequenced was PBMCs. These receptors were obtained from a man aged 30 to 39 in good health and CMV-seronegative.

The chain uses TRBV4-2 and TRBJ1-5; TRBD1 matches 7 bases. The CDR3 totals 16 residues. Germline V gene data show CDR1 as LGHNA and CDR2 as YNFKEQ. The J segment lost 4 bases and the V segment lost 2 bases, leaving 8 bases of the junction unmatched. The CDR3 sequence: CASSQHDRVGNQPQHF. The CDR3 bases are TGTGCCAGCAGCCAACACGACAGGGTTGGTAATCAGCCCCAGCATTTT.

The chain couples TRBV4-1 to TRBJ2-5; 10 bases line up with TRBD2. The V segment lost 0 bases and the J segment 5 bases; nucleotides outside the gene matches: 3. The CDR3 sequence is 15 residues long. CDR1 is MGHRA and CDR2 is YSYEKL in the germline V gene. This chain's CDR3 is CASSQDKRGGETQYF. CDR3 bases: TGCGCCAGCAGCCAAGATAAGCGGGGGGGGGAGACCCAGTACTTC.

The chain is built from TRBV6-1 and TRBJ2-5; 7 bases line up with TRBD2. The CDR3 consists of 14 residues. V trimming: 8 bases; J trimming: 1 base; junction bases outside the gene matches: 7. Germline lookup yields CDR1 MNHNS and CDR2 SASEGT. CDR3 region: CASRSGGVQETQYF. CDR3 bases: TGTGCCAGCCGTAGTGGGGGGGTCCAAGAGACCCAGTACTTC.

The genes are TRBV5-1 and TRBJ1-1; D ambiguous. The CDR3 has 13 residues. Trimming removed 2 bases at V and 7 bases at J, with 12 bases between. Germline loops: CDR1 SGHRS, CDR2 YFSETQ. This chain's CDR3 is CASSFEGSDEAFF. In nucleotides, the CDR3 is TGCGCCAGCAGCTTCGAAGGGAGCGATGAAGCTTTCTTT.

This CDR3 is CASSLALKGGQPQHF. CDR3 sequence (DNA): TGTGCCAGCAGCTTAGCGTTAAAGGGAGGACAGCCCCAGCATTTT. The rearrangement links TRBV7-8 to TRBJ1-5; D ambiguous. Trimming removed 0 bases at V and 7 bases at J, with 13 bases between. The CDR3 length is 15 residues. Germline values: CDR1 SGHVS, CDR2 FQNEAQ.

The genes are TRBV28 and TRBJ1-5, with 8 positions matching TRBD1. The trim removed 4 bases at V and 3 bases at J, leaving 8 bases unmatched. The CDR3 length is 16 residues. Germline CDR1 MDHEN, CDR2 SYDVKM. The CDR3 DNA reads TGTGCCAGCAGTTCCTCCCGGGACAGGTACAATCAGCCCCAGCATTTT. Residues: CASSSSRDRYNQPQHF.

As for this clone: One junction end does not reproduce the germline sequence, and a read error may be involved. V is TRBV5-6 and J is TRBJ2-3, with 7 positions matching TRBD1. The CDR3 extends over 14 amino acids. The germline V gene has CDR1 SGHDT and CDR2 YYEEEE. CDR3 DNA sequence: TGTGCCAGCAGCTGGGGACAGATCACAGATACGCAGTGTTTT. It yields the protein CASSWGQITDTQCF.

In its sample, this clone was seen a few times. This chain joins TRBV29-1 and TRBJ1-2; TRBD1 agrees at 10 bases. CDR3 length: 14 amino acids. Trimming cost V 2 bases and J 8 bases; bases outside gene matches: 8. The germline V gene encodes CDR1 SQVTM and CDR2 ANQGSEA. The CDR3 bases are TGCAGCGTTGAATTTGACAGGGGGCCGAGAGGCTACACCTTC. Residues: CSVEFDRGPRGYTF.

The genes are TRBV6-5 and TRBJ1-1; possible D gene TRBD1, 6 bases. The length of the CDR3 is 14 residues. V was clipped by 6 bases and J by 5 bases, with 16 bases between them. The germline CDR1 and CDR2 sequences are MNHEY and SVGAGI. CDR3 bases: TGTGCCAGCAGCCCGGACAGCCAACGGACTGAAGCTTTCTTT. Protein: CASSPDSQRTEAFF.

The gene calls are TRBV7-9 and TRBJ1-1; D unclear. CDR1 and CDR2 from the germline V gene are SEHNR and FQNEAQ (reference sequence). This CDR3 region has 13 residues. Trimming removed 2 bases from V and 3 bases from J, with 7 bases in between. CDR3 loop: CASSLQEDTEAFF. As DNA, the CDR3 is TGTGCCAGCAGCTTACAGGAGGACACTGAAGCTTTCTTT.

The genes are TRBV18 and TRBJ2-7; a weak D match, TRBD1 (5 bases). The V end lost 4 bases, the J end lost 3 bases, and 10 bases lay between the germline ends. This CDR3 is built from 13 residues. CDR1 KGHSH and CDR2 LQKENI come from the germline V gene. The CDR3 loop reads CASSQLTDYEQYF. In DNA, the CDR3 is TGTGCCAGCTCACAACTGACAGACTACGAGCAGTACTTC.

The chain joins TRBV4-1 to TRBJ2-7; TRBD1 is a possible D gene (6 bases). The ends were cut back, 5 bases at V and 1 base at J, with 12 bases in the middle. CDR3 length: 14 amino acids. Per the germline V gene, CDR1 is MGHRA and CDR2 is YSYEKL. CDR3 amino acids: CASSTDRQSYEQYF. CDR3 nucleotides: TGCGCCAGCAGCACAGACAGGCAATCCTACGAGCAGTACTTC.

The chain couples TRBV28 to TRBJ2-1; the match to TRBD2 covers 9 bases. J lost 0 bases, V lost 5 bases, and 14 bases had no gene match. The CDR3 length is 19 residues. CDR1 is MDHEN and CDR2 is SYDVKM in the germline V gene. The CDR3 coding sequence is TGTGCCAGCAGTCCGACTAGCGGACGGTCGATTAGCTCCTACAATGAGCAGTTCTTC. It codes for CASSPTSGRSISSYNEQFF.

As concerns this clone: Its ends do not fully match the called genes, so a read error is possible. The chain couples TRBV29-1 to TRBJ1-2, with D unresolved. CDR3 length: 12 amino acids. Per germline, CDR1 SQVTM and CDR2 ANQGSEA. CDR3 residues: CSVEGPLYGYTF. The DNA of the CDR3 is TGCAGCGTGGAAGGGCCATTATATGGCTACACCTTC.

This clone came up once. The rearrangement uses TRBV28 and TRBJ2-1, with 11 bases that match TRBD2. This CDR3 spans 14 amino acids. Trimming at V came to 7 bases and at J to 10 bases, leaving 9 bases not matched to a gene. Germline V CDR1 and CDR2: MDHEN, SYDVKM. For the CDR3, the DNA is TGTGCCAGCACCCTTAGCGGGAGGGCAGGGGAGCAGTTCTTC. It is translated as CASTLSGRAGEQFF.

The rearrangement joins TRBV4-2 to TRBJ2-6, with unresolved D. The length of the CDR3 is 18 residues. V gave up 1 base and J gave up 0 bases, with 13 bases separating them. Germline values: CDR1 LGHNA, CDR2 YNFKEQ. The CDR3 DNA sequence: TGTGCCAGCAGCCAAGGGTCCCAGGCCAACTCTGGGGCCAACGTCCTGACTTTC. Translating it yields CASSQGSQANSGANVLTF.

The chain links TRBV11-2 to TRBJ1-5; D possibly corresponds to TRBD1 (6 bases). The CDR3 loop spans 15 amino acids. Trimming took 1 base from V and 0 from J, leaving 7 bases between them. Germline values: CDR1 SGHAT, CDR2 FQNNGV. The CDR3 region has the DNA TGTGCCAGCAGCTTAGGGACAGCTAGCAATCAGCCCCAGCATTTT. Translating it yields CASSLGTASNQPQHF.

The rearrangement uses TRBV7-2 and TRBJ2-3; D is possibly TRBD2 (5 bases). Per germline, CDR1 SGHTA and CDR2 FQGNSA. The CDR3 spans 15 residues. V was clipped by 4 bases and J by 0 bases, with 11 bases between them. DNA for the CDR3: TGTGCCAGCAGCTCACTGCGGGCTAGCACAGATACGCAGTATTTT. This encodes CASSSLRASTDTQYF. The whole variable domain, remainder taken from reference TRBV7-2 and TRBJ2-3, is GAGVSQSPSNKVTEKGKDVELRCDPISGHTALYWYRQSLGQGLEFLIYFQGNSAPDKSGLPSDRFSAERTGGSVSTLTIQRTQQEDSAVYLCASSSLRASTDTQYFGPGTRLTVL.

The chain recombines TRBV28 with TRBJ2-7, with 7 bases lining up with TRBD1. Germline loops: CDR1 MDHEN, CDR2 SYDVKM. V shed 6 bases, J shed 2 bases, and the junction held 4 bases outside the gene matches. The CDR3 spans 13 residues. CDR3: CASRAGTAYEQYF. In DNA, the CDR3 is TGTGCCAGCAGGGCCGGGACAGCCTACGAGCAGTACTTC.

The V gene is TRBV4-1, the J gene TRBJ2-1; TRBD2 is a possible D gene (7 bases). Trimming took off 3 bases at V and 0 bases at J, with 15 bases between the two ends. The CDR3 is made up of 17 amino acids. Germline CDR1 and CDR2: MGHRA and YSYEKL. This chain's CDR3 is CASSQVLRGGSYNEQFF. The CDR3 DNA sequence: TGCGCCAGCAGCCAGGTCTTAAGGGGGGGCTCCTACAATGAGCAGTTCTTC.

The V gene is TRBV10-3, the J gene TRBJ2-2; 11 nucleotides match TRBD2. The J segment lost 5 bases and the V segment lost 5 bases, leaving 7 bases of the junction unmatched. From germline, CDR1 is ENHRY and CDR2 SYGVKD. This CDR3 region has 16 residues. Written as DNA, the CDR3 is TGTGCCATCAGTCTAAGGTGGACTAGCGGGACCGGGGAGCTGTTTTTT. Residues: CAISLRWTSGTGELFF.